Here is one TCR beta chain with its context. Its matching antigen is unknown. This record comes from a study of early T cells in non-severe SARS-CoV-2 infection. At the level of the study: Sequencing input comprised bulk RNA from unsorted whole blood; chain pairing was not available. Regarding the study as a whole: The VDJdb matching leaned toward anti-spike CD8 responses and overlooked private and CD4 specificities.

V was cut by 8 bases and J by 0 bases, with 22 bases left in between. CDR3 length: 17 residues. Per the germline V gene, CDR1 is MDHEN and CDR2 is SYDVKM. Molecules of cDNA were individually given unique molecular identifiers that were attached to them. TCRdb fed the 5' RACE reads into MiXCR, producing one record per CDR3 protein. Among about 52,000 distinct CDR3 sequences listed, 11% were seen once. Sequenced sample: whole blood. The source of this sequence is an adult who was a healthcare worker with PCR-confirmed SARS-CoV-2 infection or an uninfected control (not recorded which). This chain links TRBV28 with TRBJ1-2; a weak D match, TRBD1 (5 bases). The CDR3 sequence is CASAEARLGTSNYGYTF. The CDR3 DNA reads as TGTGCCAGCGCTGAGGCTAGACTAGGGACCTCTAACTATGGCTACACCTTC.